This T cell receptor beta chain derives from a study of multiple sclerosis patients with progressive multifocal leukoencephalopathy. Turning to the study itself: Controls were natalizumab-treated multiple sclerosis patients who did not develop PML, sampled longitudinally. General observations from the study: Whether JC virus or general immunocompromise explains the findings remained unclear. Before and during natalizumab, the clones expanded at PML already existed.

Spiked into each PCR were synthetic inline TR CDR3 controls of all V-J pairings. This table comes from immunoSEQ multiplex PCR, and its TCRdb copy is limited to in-frame clones, with some not included. The table has roughly 34,000 clones, approximately 91% seen once; the top ten hold approximately 1.5%. The germline V gene has CDR1 KGHSH and CDR2 LQKENI. The CDR3 runs 14 residues. Stated time point: before natalizumab initiation. As concerns this clone: No antigen is known for it.

This receptor was taken from a human donor with multiple sclerosis. The sample comprised PBMCs. The chain combines TRBV18 with TRBJ2-5, with 8 bases aligning to TRBD1. The J call could be wrong; TRBJ2-7 is a better fit for the DNA end. The CDR3 coding sequence is TGTGCCAGCTCAACCGGGACAGGATTGTACGAGCAGTACTTC. It translates to CASSTGTGLYEQYF.